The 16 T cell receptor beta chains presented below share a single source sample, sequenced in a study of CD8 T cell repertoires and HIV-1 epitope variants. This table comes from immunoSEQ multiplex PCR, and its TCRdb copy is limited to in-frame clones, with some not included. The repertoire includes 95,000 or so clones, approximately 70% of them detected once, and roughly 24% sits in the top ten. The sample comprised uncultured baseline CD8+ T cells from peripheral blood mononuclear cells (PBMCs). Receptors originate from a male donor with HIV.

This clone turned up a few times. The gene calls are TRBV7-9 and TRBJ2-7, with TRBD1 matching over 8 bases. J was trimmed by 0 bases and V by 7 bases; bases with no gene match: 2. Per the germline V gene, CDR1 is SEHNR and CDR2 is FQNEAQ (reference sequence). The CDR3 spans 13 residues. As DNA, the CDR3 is TGTGCCAGCAACAGGGGGAGCTCCTACGAGCAGTACTTC. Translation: CASNRGSSYEQYF.

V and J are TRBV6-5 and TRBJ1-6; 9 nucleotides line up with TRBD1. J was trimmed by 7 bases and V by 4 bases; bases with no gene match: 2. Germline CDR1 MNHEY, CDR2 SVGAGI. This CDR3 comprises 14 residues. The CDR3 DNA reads TGTGCCAGCAGTTCGGGACAGGGAAATTCACCCCTCCACTTT. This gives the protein CASSSGQGNSPLHF.

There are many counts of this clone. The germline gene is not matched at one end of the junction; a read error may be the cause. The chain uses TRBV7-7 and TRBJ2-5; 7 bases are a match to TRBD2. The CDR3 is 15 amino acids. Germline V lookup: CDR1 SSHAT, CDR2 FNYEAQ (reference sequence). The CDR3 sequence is CASSLTVAGEETQYF. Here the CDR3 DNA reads TGTGCTAGCAGCTTAACGGTGGCGGGAGAAGAGACCCAGTACTTC. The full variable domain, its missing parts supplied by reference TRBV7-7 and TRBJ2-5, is GAGVSQSPRYKVTKRGQDVTLRCDPISSHATLYWYQQALGQGPEFLTYFNYEAQPDKSGLPSDRFSAERPEGSISTLTIQRTEQRDSAMYRCASSLTVAGEETQYFGPGTRLLVL.

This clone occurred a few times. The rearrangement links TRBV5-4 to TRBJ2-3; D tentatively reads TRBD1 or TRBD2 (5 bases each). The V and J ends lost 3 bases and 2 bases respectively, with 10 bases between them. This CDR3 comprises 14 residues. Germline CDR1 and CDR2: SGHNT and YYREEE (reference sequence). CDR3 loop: CASSSGTVTDTQYF. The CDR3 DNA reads TGTGCCAGCAGCTCCGGGACGGTCACAGATACGCAGTATTTT. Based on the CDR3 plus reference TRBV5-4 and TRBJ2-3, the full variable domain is ETGVTQSPTHLIKTRGQQVTLRCSSQSGHNTVSWYQQALGQGPQFIFQYYREEENGRGNFPPRFSGLQFPNYSSELNVNALELDDSALYLCASSSGTVTDTQYFGPGTRLTVL.

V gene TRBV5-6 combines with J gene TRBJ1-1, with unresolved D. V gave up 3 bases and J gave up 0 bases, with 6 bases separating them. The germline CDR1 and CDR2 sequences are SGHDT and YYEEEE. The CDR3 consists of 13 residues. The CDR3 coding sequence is TGTGCCAGCAGCTGGGCTTTGAACACTGAAGCTTTCTTT. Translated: CASSWALNTEAFF.

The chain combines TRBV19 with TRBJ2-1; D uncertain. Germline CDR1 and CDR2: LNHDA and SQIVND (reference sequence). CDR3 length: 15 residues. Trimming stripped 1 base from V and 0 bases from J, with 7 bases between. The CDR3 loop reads CASSIGPDSYNEQFF. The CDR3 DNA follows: TGTGCCAGTAGTATAGGTCCCGACTCCTACAATGAGCAGTTCTTC. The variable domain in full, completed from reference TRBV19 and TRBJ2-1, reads DGGITQSPKYLFRKEGQNVTLSCEQNLNHDAMYWYRQDPGQGLRLIYYSQIVNDFQKGDIAEGYSVSREKKESFPLTVTSAQKNPTAFYLCASSIGPDSYNEQFFGPGTRLTVL.

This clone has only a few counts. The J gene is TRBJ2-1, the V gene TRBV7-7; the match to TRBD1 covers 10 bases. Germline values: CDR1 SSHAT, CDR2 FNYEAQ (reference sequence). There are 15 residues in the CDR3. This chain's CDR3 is CAVRDRGSSYNEQFF. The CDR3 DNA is TGTGCTGTCCGGGACAGGGGATCCTCCTACAATGAGCAGTTCTTC.

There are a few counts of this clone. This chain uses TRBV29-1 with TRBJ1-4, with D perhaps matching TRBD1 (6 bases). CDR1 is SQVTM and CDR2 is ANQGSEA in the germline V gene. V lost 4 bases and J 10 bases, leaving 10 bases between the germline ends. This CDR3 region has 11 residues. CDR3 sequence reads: CSVGGQGKLFF. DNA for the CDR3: TGCAGCGTTGGGGGGCAAGGAAAACTGTTTTTT.

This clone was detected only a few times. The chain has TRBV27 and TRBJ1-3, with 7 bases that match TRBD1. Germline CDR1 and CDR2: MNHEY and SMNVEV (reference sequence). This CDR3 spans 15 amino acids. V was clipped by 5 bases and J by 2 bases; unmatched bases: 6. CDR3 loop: CASSQTGTAGNTIYF. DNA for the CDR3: TGTGCCAGCAGTCAAACCGGGACAGCTGGAAACACCATATATTTT.

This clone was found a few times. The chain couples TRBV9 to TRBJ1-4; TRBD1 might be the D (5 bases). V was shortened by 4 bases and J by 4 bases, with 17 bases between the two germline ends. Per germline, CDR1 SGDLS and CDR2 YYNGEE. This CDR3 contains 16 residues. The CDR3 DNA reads TGTGCCAGCAGCCCGGATCCGGGACGGATTAATGAAAAACTGTTTTTT. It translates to CASSPDPGRINEKLFF.

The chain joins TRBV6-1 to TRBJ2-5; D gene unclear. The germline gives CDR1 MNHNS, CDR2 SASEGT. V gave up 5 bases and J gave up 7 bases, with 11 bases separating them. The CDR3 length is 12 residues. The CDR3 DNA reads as TGTGCCAGCAGTCCGAGGATGGGGACCCAGTACTTC. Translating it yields CASSPRMGTQYF.

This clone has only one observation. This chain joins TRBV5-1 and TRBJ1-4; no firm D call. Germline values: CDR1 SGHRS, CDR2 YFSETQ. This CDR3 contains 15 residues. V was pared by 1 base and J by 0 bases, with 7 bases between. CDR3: CASSLWDATNEKLFF. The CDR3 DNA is TGCGCCAGCAGCTTGTGGGATGCAACTAATGAAAAACTGTTTTTT.

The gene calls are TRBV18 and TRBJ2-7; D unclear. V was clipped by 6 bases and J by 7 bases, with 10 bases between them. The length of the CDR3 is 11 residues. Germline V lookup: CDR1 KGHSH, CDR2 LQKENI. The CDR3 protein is CASSPSQEQYF. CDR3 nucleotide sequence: TGTGCCAGCTCCCCTAGTCAGGAGCAGTACTTC.

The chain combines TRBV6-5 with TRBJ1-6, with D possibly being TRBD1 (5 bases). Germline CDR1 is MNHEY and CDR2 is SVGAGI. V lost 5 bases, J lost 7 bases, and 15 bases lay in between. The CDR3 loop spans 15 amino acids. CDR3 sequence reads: CASSGLRGANSPLHF. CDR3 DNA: TGTGCCAGCAGTGGCCTGAGGGGCGCAAATTCACCCCTCCACTTT.

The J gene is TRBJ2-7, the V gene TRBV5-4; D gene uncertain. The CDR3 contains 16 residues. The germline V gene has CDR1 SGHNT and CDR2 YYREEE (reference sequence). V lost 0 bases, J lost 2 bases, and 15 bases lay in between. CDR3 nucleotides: TGTGCCAGCAGCTTGGGCCCAACCGCCATTACCTACGAGCAGTACTTC. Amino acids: CASSLGPTAITYEQYF.

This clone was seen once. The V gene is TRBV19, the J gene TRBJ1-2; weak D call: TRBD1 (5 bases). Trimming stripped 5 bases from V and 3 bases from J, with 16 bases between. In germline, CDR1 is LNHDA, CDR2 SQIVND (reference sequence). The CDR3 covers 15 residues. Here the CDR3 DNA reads TGTGCCAGTAGTGGGGGGGTTTGGACCCACTATGGCTACACCTTC. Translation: CASSGGVWTHYGYTF.